Here is one TCR beta chain with its context. Its specificity is unknown. RNA was extracted with the RNeasy kit, and a quantity of about 0.45 to 1 ug was reverse transcribed using random hexamers. TCRdb recomputed calls from the immunoSEQ multiplex PCR reads with MiXCR, one row per CDR3 protein. The sample records 150,000 to 200,000 distinct CDR3 sequences, approximately 95% being singletons. The data were taken from a study of CD8 T cells in Susac syndrome. Overall study findings and caveats: Across the total CD8+ repertoires, 15 to 20 Susac-specific public clones were detected, and across the CD8+ TEMRA repertoires, several such clones were detected.

CDR1 is KGHSH, CDR2 LQKENI, per germline. The CDR3 extends over 15 amino acids. The V end was cut by 1 base, the J end by 1 base, with 8 bases between. Sequenced input: CD8+ T cells from PBMCs. The genes are TRBV18 and TRBJ2-1; D perhaps matches TRBD1 (5 bases). The TCR sequence derives from a human donor with Susac syndrome. As DNA, the CDR3 is TGTGCCAGCTCACCACAGGGGCAGTCCTACAATGAGCAGTTCTTC. Translation gives CASSPQGQSYNEQFF.